This T cell receptor (beta chain) is from a study of PD-L1 blockade in urothelial cancer. The germline gives CDR1 SGHRS, CDR2 YFSETQ. The CDR3 runs to 15 residues. Trimming cost V 3 bases and J 2 bases, with 15 bases left between them. As to time point: peripheral blood 6 weeks after treatment start. Per patient, between 1 and 8 samples were collected at pretreatment and on-treatment time points. Overall study findings and caveats: Stronger expansion of tumor-associated clones in blood at 3 weeks distinguished durable-benefit patients.

Concerning this clone: Its cognate antigen is unknown.

A spike-in of synthetic TCR analog templates was added to each PCR. Libraries were prepared by immunoSEQ multiplex PCR; TCRdb keeps only in-frame clonotypes and omits some of them. The sample lists about 130,000 clones, about 82% seen once, with 2% to 2.5% in the top ten. This sequence was found in a man aged 45-65 years with urothelial cancer. This material consisted of PBMCs, taken around atezolizumab (anti-PD-L1) treatment. The chain combines TRBV5-1 with TRBJ2-7; D is possibly TRBD1 (6 bases). For the CDR3, the DNA is TGCGCCAGCAGCTCTGGGCAGGGGCCAACCTACGAGCAGTACTTC. It specifies CASSSGQGPTYEQYF.